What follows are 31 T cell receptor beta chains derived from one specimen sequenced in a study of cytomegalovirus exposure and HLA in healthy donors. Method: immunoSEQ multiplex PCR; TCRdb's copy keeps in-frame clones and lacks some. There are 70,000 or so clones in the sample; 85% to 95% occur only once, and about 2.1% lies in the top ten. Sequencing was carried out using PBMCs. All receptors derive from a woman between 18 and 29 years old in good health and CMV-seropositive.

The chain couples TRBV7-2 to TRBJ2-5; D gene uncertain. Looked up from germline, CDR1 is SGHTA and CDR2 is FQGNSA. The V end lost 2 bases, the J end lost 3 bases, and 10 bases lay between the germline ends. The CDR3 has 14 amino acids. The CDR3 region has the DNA TGTGCCAGCAGCTTATCGCGGCTTGAAGAGACCCAGTACTTC. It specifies CASSLSRLEETQYF.

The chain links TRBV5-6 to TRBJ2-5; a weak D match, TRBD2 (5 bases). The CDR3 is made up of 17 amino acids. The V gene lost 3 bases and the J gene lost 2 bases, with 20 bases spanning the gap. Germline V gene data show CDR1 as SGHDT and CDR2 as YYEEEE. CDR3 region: CASSWGSSENDQETQYF. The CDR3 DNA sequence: TGTGCCAGCAGCTGGGGTAGTAGCGAGAACGATCAAGAGACCCAGTACTTC.

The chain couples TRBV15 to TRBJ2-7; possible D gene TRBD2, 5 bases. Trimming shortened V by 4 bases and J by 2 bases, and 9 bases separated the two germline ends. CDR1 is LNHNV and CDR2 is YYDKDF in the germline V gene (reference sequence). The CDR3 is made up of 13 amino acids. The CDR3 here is CATSKSGTYEQYF. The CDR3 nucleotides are TGTGCCACCAGCAAAAGCGGAACCTACGAGCAGTACTTC.

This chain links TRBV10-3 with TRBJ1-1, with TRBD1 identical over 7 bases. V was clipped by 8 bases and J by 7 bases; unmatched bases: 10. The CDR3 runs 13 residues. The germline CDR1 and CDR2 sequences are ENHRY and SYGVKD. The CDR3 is CAIHPQGRNEAFF. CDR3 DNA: TGTGCCATCCACCCACAGGGGAGGAATGAAGCTTTCTTT.

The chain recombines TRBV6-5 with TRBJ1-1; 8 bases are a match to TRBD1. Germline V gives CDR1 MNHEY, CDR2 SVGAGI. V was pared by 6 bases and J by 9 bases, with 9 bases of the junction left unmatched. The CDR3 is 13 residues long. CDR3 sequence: CASSRPGGGKAFF. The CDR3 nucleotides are TGTGCCAGCAGCCGCCCAGGGGGCGGGAAAGCTTTCTTT.

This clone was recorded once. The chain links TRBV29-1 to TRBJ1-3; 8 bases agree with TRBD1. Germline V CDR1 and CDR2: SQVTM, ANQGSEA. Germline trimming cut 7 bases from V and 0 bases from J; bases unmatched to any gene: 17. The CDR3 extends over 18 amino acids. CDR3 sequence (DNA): TGCAGCGCCAAAGTAGGACAGGGAGAATCCTACTCTGGAAACACCATATATTTT. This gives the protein CSAKVGQGESYSGNTIYF.

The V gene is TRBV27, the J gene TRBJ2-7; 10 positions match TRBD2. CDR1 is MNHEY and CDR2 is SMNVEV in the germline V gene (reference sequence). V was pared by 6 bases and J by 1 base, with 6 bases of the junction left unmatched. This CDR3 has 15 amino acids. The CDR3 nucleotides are TGTGCCAGCAGGGTAGCGGGGGGCGGGTCCTACGAGCAGTACTTC. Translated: CASRVAGGGSYEQYF.

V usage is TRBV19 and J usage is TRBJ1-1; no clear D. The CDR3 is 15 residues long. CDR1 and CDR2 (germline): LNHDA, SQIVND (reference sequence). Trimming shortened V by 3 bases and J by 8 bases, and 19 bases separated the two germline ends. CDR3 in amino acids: CASSIISGLSGEAFF. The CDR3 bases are TGTGCCAGTAGTATTATATCAGGCCTCTCGGGGGAAGCTTTCTTT.

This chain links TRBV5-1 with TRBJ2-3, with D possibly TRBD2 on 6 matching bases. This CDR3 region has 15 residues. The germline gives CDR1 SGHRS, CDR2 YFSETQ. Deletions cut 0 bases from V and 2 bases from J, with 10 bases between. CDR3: CASSLVGGSTDTQYF. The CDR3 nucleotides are TGCGCCAGCAGCTTGGTCGGGGGTTCCACAGATACGCAGTATTTT.

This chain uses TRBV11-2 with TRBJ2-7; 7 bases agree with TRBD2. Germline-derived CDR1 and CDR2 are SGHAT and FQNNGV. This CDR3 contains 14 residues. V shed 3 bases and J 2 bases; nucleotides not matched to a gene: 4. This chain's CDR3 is CASSFQAGTYEQYF. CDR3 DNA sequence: TGTGCCAGCAGCTTTCAAGCGGGGACCTACGAGCAGTACTTC.

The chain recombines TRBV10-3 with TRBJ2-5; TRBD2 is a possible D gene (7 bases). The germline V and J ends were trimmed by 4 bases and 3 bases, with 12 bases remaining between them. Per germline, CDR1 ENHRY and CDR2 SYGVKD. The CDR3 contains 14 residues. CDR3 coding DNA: TGTGCCATCAGTGGCCAGCGGGACAAAGAGACCCAGTACTTC. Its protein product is CAISGQRDKETQYF.

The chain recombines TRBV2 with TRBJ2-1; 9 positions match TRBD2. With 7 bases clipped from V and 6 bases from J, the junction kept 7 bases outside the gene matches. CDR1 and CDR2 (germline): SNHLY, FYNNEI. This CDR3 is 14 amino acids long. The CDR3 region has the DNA TGTGCCAGCACCCTCGGGACTAGCCCCAATGAGCAGTTCTTC. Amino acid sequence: CASTLGTSPNEQFF.

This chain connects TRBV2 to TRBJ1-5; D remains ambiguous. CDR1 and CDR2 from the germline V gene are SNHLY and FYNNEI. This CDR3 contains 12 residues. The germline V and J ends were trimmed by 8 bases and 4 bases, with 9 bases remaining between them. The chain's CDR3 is CASAATNQPQHF. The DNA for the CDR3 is TGTGCCAGCGCGGCCACGAATCAGCCCCAGCATTTT.

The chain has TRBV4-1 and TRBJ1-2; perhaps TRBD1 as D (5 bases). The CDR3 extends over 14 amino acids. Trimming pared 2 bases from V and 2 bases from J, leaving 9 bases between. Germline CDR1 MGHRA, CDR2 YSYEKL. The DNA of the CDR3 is TGCGCCAGCAGCCAATCCACAGGAAACTATGGCTACACCTTC. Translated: CASSQSTGNYGYTF.

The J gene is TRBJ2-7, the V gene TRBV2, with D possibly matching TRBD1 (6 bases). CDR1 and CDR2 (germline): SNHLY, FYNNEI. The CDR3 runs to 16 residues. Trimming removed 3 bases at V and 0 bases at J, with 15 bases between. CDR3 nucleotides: TGTGCCAGCAGTGAGACCCGACAGGCTTCCTCCTACGAGCAGTACTTC. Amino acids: CASSETRQASSYEQYF.

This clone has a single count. The DNA of the CDR3 is TGTGCCAGCAGCCCCCAAGTCTTGTCGGGGAAATACAATGAGCAGTTCTTC. Translation gives CASSPQVLSGKYNEQFF. This rearrangement joins TRBV4-2 to TRBJ2-1; D might be TRBD2 (5 bases). CDR1 and CDR2 (germline): LGHNA, YNFKEQ. The V end lost 4 bases, the J end lost 4 bases, and 20 bases lay between the germline ends. The length of the CDR3 is 17 residues.

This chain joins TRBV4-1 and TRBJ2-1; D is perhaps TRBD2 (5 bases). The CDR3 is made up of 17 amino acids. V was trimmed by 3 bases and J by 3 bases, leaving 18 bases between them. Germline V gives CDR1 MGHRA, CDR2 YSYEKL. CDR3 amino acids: CASSHMFWAEDYNEQFF. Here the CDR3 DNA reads TGCGCCAGCAGCCATATGTTCTGGGCGGAGGACTACAATGAGCAGTTCTTC.

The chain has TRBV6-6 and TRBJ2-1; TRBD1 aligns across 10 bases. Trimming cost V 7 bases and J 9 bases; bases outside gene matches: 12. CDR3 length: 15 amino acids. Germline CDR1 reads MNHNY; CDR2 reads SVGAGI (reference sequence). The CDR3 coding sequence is TGTGCCAGCATAAGCTTCGGGACAGGGGCCCGTGAGCAGTTCTTC. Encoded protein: CASISFGTGAREQFF.

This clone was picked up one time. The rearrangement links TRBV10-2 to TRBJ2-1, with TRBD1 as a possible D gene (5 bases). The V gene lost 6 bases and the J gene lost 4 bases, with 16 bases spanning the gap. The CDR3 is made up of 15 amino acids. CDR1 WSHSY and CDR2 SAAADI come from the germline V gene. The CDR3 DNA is TGCGCCAGCAGGCAGGGAACCCTCCTTTACAATGAGCAGTTCTTC. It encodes CASRQGTLLYNEQFF.

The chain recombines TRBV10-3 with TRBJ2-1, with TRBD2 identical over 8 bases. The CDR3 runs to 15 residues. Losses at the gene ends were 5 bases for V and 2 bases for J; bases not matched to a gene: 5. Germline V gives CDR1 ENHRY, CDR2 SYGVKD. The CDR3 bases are TGTGCCATCAGTCCTACGGGACTAGCCTACAATGAGCAGTTCTTC. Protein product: CAISPTGLAYNEQFF.

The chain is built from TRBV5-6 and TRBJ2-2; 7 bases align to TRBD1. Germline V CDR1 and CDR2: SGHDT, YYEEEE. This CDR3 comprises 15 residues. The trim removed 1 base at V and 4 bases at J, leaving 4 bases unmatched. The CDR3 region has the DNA TGTGCCAGCAGCTTGCAGGGGGTCGCCACCGGGGAGCTGTTTTTT. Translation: CASSLQGVATGELFF.

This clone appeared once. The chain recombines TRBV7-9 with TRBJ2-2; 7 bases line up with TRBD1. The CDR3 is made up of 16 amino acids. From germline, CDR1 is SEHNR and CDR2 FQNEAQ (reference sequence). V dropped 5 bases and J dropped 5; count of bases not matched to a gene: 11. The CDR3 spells CASSTPTGMGTGELFF. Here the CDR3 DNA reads TGTGCCAGCAGCACTCCGACAGGGATGGGGACCGGGGAGCTGTTTTTT.

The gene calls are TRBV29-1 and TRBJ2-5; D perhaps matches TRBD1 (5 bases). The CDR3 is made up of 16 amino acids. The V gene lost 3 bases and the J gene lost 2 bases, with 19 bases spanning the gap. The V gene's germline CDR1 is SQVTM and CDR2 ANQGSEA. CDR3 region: CSVEVVGATFQETQYF. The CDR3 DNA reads TGCAGCGTTGAGGTGGTAGGGGCGACGTTTCAAGAGACCCAGTACTTC.

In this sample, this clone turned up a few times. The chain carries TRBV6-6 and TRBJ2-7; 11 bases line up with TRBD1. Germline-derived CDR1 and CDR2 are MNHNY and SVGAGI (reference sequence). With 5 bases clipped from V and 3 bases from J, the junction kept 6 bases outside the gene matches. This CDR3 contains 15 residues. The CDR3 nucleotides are TGTGCCAGCAGTCCTGGACAGGGGGCTGGCTACGAGCAGTACTTC. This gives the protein CASSPGQGAGYEQYF.

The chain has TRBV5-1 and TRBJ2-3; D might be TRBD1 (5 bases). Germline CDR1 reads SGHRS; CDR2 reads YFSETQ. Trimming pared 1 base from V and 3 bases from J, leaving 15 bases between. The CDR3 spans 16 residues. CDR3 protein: CASSLPTTVETDTQYF. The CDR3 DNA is TGCGCCAGCAGCTTGCCGACGACAGTTGAAACAGATACGCAGTATTTT.

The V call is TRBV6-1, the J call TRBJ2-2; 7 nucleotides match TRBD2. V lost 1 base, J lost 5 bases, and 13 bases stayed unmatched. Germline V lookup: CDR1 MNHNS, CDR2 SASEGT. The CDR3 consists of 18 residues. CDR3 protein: CASSEEGGAGVGTGELFF. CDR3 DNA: TGTGCCAGCAGTGAAGAGGGCGGGGCGGGAGTAGGAACCGGGGAGCTGTTTTTT.

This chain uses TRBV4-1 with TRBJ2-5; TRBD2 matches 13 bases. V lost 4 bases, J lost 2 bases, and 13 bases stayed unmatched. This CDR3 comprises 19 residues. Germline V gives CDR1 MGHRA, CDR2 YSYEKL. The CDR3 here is CASSLGLGLAGVSQETQYF. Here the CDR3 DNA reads TGCGCCAGCAGCCTAGGGCTTGGACTAGCGGGAGTTTCTCAAGAGACCCAGTACTTC.

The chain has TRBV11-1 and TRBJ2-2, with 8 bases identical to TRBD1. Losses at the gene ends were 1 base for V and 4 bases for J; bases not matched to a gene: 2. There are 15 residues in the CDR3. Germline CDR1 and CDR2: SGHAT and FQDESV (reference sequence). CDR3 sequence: CASSLGTGTTGELFF. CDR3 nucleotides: TGTGCCAGCAGCTTAGGGACAGGGACCACCGGGGAGCTGTTTTTT.

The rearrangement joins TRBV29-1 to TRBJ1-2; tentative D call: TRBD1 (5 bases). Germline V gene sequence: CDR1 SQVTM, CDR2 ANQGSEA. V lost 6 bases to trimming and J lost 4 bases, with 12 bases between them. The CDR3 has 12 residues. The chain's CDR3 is CSVEGPSYGYTF. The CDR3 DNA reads TGCAGCGTGGAGGGGCCGTCCTATGGCTACACCTTC.

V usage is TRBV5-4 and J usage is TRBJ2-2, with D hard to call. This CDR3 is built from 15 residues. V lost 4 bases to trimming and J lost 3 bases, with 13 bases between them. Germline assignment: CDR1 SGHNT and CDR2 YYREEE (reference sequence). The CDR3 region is CASSPKEVYTGELFF. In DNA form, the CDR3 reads TGTGCCAGCAGCCCTAAAGAAGTTTACACCGGGGAGCTGTTTTTT.

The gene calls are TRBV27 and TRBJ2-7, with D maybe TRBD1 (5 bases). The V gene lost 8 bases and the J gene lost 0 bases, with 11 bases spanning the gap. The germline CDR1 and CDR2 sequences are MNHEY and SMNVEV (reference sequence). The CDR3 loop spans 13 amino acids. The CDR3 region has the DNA TGTGCCAGCGCCAGACAGAGCTCCTACGAGCAGTACTTC. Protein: CASARQSSYEQYF.